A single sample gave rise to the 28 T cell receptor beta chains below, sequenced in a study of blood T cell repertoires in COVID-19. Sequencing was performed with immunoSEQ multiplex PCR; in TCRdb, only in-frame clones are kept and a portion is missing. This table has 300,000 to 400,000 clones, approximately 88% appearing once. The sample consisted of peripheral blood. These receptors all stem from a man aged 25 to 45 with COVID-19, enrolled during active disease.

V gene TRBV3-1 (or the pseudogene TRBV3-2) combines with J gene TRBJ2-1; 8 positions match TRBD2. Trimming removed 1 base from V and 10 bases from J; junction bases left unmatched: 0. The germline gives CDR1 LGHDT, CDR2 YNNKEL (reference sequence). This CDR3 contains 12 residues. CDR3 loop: CASSQVAGEQFF. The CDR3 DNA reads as TGTGCCAGCAGCCAAGTAGCGGGGGAGCAGTTCTTC.

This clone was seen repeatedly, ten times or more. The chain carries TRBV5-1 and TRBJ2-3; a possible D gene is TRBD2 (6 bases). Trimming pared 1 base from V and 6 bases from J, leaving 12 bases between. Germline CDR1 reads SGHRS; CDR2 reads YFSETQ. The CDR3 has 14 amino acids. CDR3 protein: CASSLYGGADTQYF. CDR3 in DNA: TGCGCCAGCAGCTTGTACGGGGGAGCCGATACGCAGTATTTT.

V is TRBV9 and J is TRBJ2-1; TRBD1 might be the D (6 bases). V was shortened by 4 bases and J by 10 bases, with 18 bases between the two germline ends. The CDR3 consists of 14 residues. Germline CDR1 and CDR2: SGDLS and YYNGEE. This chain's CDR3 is CASSSIAARGEQFF. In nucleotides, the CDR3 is TGTGCCAGCAGCTCTATTGCGGCCAGGGGAGAGCAGTTCTTC. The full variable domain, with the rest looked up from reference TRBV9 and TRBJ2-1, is DSGVTQTPKHLITATGQRVTLRCSPRSGDLSVYWYQQSLDQGLQFLIQYYNGEERAKGNILERFSAQQFPDLHSELNLSSLELGDSALYFCASSSIAARGEQFFGPGTRLTVL.

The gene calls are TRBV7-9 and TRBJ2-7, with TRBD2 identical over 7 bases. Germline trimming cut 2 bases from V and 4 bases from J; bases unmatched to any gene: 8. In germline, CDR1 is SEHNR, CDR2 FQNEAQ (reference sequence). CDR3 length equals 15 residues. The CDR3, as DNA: TGTGCCAGCAGCTTAAGGCTAGCGGACGGGTACGAGCAGTACTTC. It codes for CASSLRLADGYEQYF. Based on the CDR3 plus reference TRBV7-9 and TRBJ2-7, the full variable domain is DTGVSQNPRHKITKRGQNVTFRCDPISEHNRLYWYRQTLGQGPEFLTYFQNEAQLEKSRLLSDRFSAERPKGSFSTLEIQRTEQGDSAMYLCASSLRLADGYEQYFGPGTRLTVT.

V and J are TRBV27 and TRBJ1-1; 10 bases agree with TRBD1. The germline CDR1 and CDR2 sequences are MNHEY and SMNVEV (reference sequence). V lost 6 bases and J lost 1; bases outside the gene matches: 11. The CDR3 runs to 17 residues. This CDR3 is CASSKGDRGLSNTEAFF. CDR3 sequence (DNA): TGTGCCAGCAGCAAAGGGGACAGGGGACTTTCGAACACTGAAGCTTTCTTT.

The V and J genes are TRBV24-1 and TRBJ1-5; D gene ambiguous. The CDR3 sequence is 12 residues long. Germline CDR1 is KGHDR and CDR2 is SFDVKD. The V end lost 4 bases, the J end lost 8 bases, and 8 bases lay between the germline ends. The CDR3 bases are TGTGCCACCAGTGAGGCGCTAGAGCCCCAGCATTTT. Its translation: CATSEALEPQHF.

CDR3 coding DNA: TGTGCCAGCAGGGTAGGGGGCAGTTACGAGCAGTACTTC. As protein: CASRVGGSYEQYF. The chain uses TRBV6-6 and TRBJ2-7, with TRBD1 matching over 7 bases. Germline V gives CDR1 MNHNY, CDR2 SVGAGI (reference sequence). V was pared by 6 bases and J by 4 bases, with 6 bases of the junction left unmatched. The CDR3 sequence is 13 residues long.

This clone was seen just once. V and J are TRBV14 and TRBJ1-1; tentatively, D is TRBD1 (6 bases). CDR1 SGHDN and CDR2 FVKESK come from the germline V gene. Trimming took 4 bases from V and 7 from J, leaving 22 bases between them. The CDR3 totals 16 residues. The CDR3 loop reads CASSPLGGQRRGEAFF. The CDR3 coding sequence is TGTGCCAGCAGCCCCTTGGGGGGGCAACGGCGGGGTGAAGCTTTCTTT.

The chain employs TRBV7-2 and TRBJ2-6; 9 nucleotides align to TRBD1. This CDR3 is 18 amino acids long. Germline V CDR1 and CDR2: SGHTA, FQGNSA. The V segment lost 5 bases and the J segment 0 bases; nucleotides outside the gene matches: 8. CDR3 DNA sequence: TGTGCCAGCAGCCAACAGGGGGCCTTAAGCTCTGGGGCCAACGTCCTGACTTTC. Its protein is CASSQQGALSSGANVLTF.

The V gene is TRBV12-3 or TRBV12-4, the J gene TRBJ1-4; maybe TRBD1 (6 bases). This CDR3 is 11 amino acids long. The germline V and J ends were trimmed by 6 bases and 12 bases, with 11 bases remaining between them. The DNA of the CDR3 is TGTGCCAGCAGAGGGGGGGACCAACTGTTTTTT. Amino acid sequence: CASRGGDQLFF.

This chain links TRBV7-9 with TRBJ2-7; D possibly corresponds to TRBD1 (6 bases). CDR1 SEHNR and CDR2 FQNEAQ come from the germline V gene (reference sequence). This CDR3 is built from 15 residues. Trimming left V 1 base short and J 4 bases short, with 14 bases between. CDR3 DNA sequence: TGTGCCAGCAGCTTAGGTATGGGGGCAGTTTACGAGCAGTACTTC. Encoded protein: CASSLGMGAVYEQYF. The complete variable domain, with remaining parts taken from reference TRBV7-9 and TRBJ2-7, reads DTGVSQNPRHKITKRGQNVTFRCDPISEHNRLYWYRQTLGQGPEFLTYFQNEAQLEKSRLLSDRFSAERPKGSFSTLEIQRTEQGDSAMYLCASSLGMGAVYEQYFGPGTRLTVT.

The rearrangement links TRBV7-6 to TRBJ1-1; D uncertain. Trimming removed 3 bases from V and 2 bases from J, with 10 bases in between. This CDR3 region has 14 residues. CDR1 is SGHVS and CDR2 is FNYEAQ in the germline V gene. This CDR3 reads CASSLGEGNTEAFF. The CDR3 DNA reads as TGTGCCAGCAGCTTGGGAGAAGGTAACACTGAAGCTTTCTTT.

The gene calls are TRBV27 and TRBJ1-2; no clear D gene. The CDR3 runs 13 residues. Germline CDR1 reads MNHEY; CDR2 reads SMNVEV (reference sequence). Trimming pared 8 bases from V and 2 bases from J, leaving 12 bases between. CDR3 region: CASGWALNYGYTF. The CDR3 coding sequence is TGTGCCAGCGGGTGGGCTCTCAACTATGGCTACACCTTC.

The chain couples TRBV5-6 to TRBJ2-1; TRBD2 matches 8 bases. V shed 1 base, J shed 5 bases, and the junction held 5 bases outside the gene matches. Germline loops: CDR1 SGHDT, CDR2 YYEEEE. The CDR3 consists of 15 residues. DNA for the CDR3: TGTGCCAGCAGCTTGTCCGGGGGGGCGAACAATGAGCAGTTCTTC. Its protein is CASSLSGGANNEQFF.

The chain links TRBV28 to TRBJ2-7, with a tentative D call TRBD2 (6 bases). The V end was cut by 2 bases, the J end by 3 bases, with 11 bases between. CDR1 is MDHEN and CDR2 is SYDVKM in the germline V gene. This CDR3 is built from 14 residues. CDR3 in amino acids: CASSLGGSGYEQYF. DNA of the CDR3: TGTGCCAGCAGTTTAGGGGGGAGCGGCTACGAGCAGTACTTC.

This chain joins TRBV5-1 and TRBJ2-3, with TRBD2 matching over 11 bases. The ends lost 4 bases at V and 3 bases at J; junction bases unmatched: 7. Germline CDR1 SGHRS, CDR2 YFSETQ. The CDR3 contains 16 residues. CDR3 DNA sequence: TGCGCCAGCAGCCAAATAGCGGGGGGGCTAACAGATACGCAGTATTTT. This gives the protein CASSQIAGGLTDTQYF.

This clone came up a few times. The CDR3 loop is CASSDKQSNQPQHF. CDR3 DNA: TGTGCCAGCAGTGACAAACAGAGCAATCAGCCCCAGCATTTT. This chain uses TRBV2 with TRBJ1-5; D is unresolved. Trimming cost V 3 bases and J 1 base, with 7 bases left between them. The length of the CDR3 is 14 residues. Germline loops: CDR1 SNHLY, CDR2 FYNNEI.

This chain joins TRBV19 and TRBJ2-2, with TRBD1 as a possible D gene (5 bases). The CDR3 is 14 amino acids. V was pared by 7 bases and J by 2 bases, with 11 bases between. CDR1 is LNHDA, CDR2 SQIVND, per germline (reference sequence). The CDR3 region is CASTPQVNTGELFF. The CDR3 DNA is TGTGCCAGTACCCCACAGGTCAACACCGGGGAGCTGTTTTTT.

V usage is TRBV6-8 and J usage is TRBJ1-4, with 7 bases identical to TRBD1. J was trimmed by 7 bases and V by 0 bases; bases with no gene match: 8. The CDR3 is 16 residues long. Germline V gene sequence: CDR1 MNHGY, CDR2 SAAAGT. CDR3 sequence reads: CASSYSTTGVGEKLFF. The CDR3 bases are TGTGCCAGCAGTTACTCGACAACAGGGGTTGGTGAAAAACTGTTTTTT.

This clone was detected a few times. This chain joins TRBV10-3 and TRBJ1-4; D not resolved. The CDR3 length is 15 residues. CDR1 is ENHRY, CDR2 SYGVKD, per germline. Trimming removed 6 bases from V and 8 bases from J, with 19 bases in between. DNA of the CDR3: TGTGCCATCAGCCCTTCTCGGGGTGGTGAGGAAAAACTGTTTTTT. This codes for CAISPSRGGEEKLFF.

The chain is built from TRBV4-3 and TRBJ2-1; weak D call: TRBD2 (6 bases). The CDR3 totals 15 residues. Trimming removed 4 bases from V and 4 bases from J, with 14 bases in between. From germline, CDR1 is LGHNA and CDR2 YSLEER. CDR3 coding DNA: TGCGCCAGCAGCCCCCTGGGAGGTGCTTACAATGAGCAGTTCTTC. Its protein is CASSPLGGAYNEQFF.

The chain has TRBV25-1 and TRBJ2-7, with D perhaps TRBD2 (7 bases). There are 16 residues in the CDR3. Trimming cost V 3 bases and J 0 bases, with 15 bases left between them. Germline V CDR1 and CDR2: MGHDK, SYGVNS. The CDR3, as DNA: TGTGCCAGCAGTGATGGCGGGGGCCTCAGCTCCTACGAGCAGTACTTC. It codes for CASSDGGGLSSYEQYF.

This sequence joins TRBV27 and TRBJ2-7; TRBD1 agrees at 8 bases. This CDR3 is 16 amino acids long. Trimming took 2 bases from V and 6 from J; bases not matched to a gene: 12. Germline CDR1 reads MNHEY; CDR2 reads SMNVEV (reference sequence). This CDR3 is CASSLSSWTGQFEQYF. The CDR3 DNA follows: TGTGCCAGCAGTTTAAGCTCCTGGACAGGGCAGTTCGAGCAGTACTTC.

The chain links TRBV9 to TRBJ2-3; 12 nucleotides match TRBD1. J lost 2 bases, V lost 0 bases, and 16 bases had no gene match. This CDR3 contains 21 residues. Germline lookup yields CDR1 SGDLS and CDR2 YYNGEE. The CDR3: CASSVGAGQGAFYRYTDTQYF. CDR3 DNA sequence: TGTGCCAGCAGCGTAGGTGCGGGACAGGGGGCTTTTTATAGGTACACAGATACGCAGTATTTT.

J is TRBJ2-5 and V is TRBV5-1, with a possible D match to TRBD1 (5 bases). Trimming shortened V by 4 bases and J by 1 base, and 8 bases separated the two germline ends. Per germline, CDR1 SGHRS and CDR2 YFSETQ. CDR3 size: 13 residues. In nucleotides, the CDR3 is TGCGCCAGCAGCCATACAGGCCAAGAGACCCAGTACTTC. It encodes CASSHTGQETQYF.

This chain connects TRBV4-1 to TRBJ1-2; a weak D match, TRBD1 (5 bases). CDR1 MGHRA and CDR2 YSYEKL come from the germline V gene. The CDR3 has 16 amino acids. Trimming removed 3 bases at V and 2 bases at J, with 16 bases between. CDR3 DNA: TGCGCCAGCAGCCATCCTCCCAAGGGGATGAACTATGGCTACACCTTC. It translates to CASSHPPKGMNYGYTF.

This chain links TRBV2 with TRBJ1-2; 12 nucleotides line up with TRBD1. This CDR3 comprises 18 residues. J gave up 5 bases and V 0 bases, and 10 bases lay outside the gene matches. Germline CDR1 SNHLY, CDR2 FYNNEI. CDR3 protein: CASSEALPGQGAGYGYTF. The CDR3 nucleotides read TGTGCCAGCAGTGAAGCGCTTCCGGGACAGGGGGCTGGTTATGGCTACACCTTC.

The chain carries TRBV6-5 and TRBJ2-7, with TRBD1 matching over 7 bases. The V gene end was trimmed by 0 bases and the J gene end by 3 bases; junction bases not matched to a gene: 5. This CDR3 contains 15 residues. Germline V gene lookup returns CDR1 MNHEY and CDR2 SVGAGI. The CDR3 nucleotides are TGTGCCAGCAGTTACTCGGGCAGGGGGAACTACGAGCAGTACTTC. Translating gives CASSYSGRGNYEQYF.